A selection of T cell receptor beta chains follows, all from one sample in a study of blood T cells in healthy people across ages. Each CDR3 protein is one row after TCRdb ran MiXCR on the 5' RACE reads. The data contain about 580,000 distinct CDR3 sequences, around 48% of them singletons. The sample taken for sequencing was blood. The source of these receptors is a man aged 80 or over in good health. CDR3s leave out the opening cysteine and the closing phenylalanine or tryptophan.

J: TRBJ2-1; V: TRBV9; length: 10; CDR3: ASSVVGDEQF
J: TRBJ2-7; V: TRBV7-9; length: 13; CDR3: ASSLAGEGSYEQY
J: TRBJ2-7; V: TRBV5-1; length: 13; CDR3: ASRYREVTTYEQY
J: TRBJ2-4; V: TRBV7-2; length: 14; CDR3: ASSLALAREQNIQY
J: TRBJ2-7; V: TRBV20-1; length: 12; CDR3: SARGDRRTYEQY
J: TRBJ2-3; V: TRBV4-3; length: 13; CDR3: ASSHGTGRTDTQY
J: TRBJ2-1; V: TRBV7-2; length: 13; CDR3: ASSLVTSGGNEQF
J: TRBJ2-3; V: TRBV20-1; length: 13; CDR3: SASPPSGSSDTQY
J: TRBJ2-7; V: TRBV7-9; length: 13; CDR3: ASSDSGGEEDEQY
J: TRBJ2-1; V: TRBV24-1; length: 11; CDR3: ATRTGELNEQF
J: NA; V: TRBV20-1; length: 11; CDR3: SASGTPHYEQY
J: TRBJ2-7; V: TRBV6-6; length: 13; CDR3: ASSYSLTSSYEQY
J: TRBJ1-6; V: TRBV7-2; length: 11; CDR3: ASSLGKNSPLH
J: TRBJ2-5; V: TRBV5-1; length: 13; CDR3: ASSELAGALLIQY
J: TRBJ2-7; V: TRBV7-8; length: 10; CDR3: ASSHIAYEQY
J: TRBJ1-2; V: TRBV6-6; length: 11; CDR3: ASRPQQGRGYT
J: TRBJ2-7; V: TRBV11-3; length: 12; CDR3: ASSPGTGDGQQY
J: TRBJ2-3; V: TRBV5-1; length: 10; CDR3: ASSAQGDTQY
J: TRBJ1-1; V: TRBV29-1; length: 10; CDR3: SVWTGATEAF
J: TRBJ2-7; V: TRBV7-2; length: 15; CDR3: ASSPDLGGGILYEQY
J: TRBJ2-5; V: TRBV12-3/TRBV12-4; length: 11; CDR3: ASRSGLAETQY
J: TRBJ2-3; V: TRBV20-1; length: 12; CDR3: SAKTLTSTDTQY
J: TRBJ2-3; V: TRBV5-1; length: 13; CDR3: ASSLRKSSTDTRY
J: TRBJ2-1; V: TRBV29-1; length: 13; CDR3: SVVGVAGGRNEQF
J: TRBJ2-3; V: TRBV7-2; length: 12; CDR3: ASSFGQGADTQY
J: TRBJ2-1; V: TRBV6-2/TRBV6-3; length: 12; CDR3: ASSFSDAGNEQF
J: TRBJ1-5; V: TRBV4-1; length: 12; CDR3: ASSQAFRYQPQH
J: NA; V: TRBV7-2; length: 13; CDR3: ASSLAGALRETQY
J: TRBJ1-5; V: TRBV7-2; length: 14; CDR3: ASSLVWQGGNQPQH
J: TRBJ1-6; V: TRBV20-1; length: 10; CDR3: SAREWNSPLH
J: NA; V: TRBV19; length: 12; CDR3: ASSRSTGVYEQY
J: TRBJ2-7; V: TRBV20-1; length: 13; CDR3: SAFTPDASSYEQY
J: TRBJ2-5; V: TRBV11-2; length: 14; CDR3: ASSLVTSGRKETQY
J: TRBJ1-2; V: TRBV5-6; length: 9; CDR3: ASSLGVGYT
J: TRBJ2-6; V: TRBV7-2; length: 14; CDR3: ASSPHPSSGANVLT
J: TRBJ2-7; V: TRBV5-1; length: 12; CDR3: ASSLRGTFYEQY
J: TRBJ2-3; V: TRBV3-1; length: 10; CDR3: ASSPSGGTQY
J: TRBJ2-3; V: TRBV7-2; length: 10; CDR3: ASSPITDTQY
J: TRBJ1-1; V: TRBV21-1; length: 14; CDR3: ASSKEQDRGGPEAF
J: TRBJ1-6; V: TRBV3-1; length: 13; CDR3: ASSQTTANNSPLH
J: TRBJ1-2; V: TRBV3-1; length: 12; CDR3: ASSQGAGFYGYT